This T cell receptor beta chain is from a study of CD8 T cells in Susac syndrome. This CDR3 is 14 amino acids long. The germline V and J ends were trimmed by 3 bases and 1 base, with 12 bases remaining between them. The germline CDR1 and CDR2 sequences are GTSNPN and SVGIG (reference sequence). Reverse transcription of 0.5 to 1 ug RNA was performed with random hexamers. TCRdb used MiXCR to reprocess the immunoSEQ multiplex PCR reads, holding one entry per CDR3 protein. The data hold about 66,000 distinct CDR3 sequences, with around 96% observed a single time. Blood CD8+ and CD4+ T cells underwent high-throughput TCR beta sequencing.

This chain joins TRBV30 and TRBJ1-1, with D perhaps TRBD1 (6 bases). Sequenced sample: CD8+ T cells from PBMCs. This receptor was identified in a human donor with multiple sclerosis. CDR3 sequence (DNA): TGTGCCTGGAGGGGGGACACCCAGAACACTGAAGCTTTCTTT. Translated: CAWRGDTQNTEAFF.